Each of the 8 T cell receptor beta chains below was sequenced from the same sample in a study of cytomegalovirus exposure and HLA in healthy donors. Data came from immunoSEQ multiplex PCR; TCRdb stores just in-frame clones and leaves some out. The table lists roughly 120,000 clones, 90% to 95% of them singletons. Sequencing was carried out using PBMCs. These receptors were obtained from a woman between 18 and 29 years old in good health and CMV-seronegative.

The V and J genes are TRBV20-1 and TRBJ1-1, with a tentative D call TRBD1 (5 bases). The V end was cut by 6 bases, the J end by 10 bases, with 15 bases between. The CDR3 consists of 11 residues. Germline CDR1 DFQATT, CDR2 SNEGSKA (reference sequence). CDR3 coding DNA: TGCAGTGCATCGGGGGAAACAGGAGCTTTCTTT. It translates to CSASGETGAFF.

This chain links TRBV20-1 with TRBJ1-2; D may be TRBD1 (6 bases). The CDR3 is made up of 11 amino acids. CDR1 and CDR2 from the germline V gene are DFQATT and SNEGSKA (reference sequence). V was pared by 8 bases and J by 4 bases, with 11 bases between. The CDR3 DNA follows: TGCAGTTACAGGGCTTCCTATGGCTACACCTTC. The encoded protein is CSYRASYGYTF.

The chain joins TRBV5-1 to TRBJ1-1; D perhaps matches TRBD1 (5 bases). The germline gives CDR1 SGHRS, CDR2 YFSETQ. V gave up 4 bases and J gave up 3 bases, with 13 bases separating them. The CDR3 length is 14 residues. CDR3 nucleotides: TGCGCCAGCAGCCTGCGCAGGGCAGACACTGAAGCTTTCTTT. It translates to CASSLRRADTEAFF. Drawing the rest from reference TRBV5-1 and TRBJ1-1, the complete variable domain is KAGVTQTPRYLIKTRGQQVTLSCSPISGHRSVSWYQQTPGQGLQFLFEYFSETQRNKGNFPGRFSGRQFSNSRSEMNVSTLELGDSALYLCASSLRRADTEAFFGQGTRLTVV.

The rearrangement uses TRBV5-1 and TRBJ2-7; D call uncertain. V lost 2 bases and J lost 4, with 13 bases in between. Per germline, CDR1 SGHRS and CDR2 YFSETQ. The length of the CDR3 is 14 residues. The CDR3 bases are TGCGCCAGCAGCTTCACCAACAGTAATTACGAGCAGTACTTC. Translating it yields CASSFTNSNYEQYF.

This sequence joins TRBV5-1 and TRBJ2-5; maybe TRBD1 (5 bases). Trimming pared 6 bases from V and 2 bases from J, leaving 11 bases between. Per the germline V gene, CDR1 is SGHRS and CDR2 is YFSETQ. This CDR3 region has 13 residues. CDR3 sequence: CASTRQIQETQYF. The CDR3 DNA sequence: TGCGCCAGCACGAGACAGATTCAAGAGACCCAGTACTTC.

The CDR3 region has the DNA TGTGCCAGCACCCCTTCTACGCCCGGGGAGCTGTTTTTT. This codes for CASTPSTPGELFF. The V gene is TRBV6-5, the J gene TRBJ2-2; D unresolved. The CDR3 consists of 13 residues. Germline V gene sequence: CDR1 MNHEY, CDR2 SVGAGI. V was pared by 7 bases and J by 6 bases, with 12 bases between.

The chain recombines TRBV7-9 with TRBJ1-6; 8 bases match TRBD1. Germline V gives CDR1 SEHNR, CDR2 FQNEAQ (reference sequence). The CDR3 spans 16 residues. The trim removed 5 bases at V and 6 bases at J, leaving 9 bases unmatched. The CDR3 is CASSAGQGAVNSPLHF. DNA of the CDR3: TGTGCCAGCAGCGCCGGACAGGGAGCCGTTAATTCACCCCTCCACTTT.

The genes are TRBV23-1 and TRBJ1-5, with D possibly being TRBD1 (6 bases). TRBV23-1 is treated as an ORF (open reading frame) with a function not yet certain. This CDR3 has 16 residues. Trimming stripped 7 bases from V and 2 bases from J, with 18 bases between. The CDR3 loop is CASTTRTGSGNQPQHF. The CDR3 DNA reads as TGCGCCAGCACCACCCGCACAGGGAGCGGCAATCAGCCCCAGCATTTT.